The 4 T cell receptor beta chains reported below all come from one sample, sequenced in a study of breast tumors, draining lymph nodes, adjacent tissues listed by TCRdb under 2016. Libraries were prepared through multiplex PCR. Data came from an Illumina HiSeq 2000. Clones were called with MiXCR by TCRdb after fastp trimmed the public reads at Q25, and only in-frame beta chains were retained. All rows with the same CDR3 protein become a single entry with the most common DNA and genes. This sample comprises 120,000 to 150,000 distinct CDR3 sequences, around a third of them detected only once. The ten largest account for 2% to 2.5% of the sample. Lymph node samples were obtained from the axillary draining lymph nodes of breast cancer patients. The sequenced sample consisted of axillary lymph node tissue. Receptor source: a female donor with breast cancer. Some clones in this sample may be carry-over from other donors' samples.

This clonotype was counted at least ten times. CDR3 sequence: CASSPWTGSDGYTF. CDR3 sequence (DNA): TGTGCCAGCAGCCCCTGGACAGGGAGCGATGGCTACACCTTC. The V and J genes are TRBV6-2 or TRBV6-3 and TRBJ1-2, with TRBD1 identical over 8 bases. The CDR3 sequence is 14 residues long. V shed 6 bases, J shed 6 bases, and the junction held 9 bases outside the gene matches. Germline V gene data show CDR1 as MNHEY and CDR2 as SVGEGT.

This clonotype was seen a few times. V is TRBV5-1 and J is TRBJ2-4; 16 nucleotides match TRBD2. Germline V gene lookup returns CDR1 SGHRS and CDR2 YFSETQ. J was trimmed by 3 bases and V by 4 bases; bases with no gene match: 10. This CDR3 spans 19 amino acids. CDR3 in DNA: TGCGCCAGCAGCGCCGGGACTAGCGGGGGGGCCTCGGTCAAAAACATTCAGTACTTC. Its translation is CASSAGTSGGASVKNIQYF.

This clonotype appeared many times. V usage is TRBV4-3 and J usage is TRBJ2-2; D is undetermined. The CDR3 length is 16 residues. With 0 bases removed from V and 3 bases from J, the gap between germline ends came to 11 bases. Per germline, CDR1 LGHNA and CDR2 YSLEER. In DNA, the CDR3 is TGCGCCAGCAGCCAAGAAGGGTTTGGGGACACCGGGGAGCTGTTTTTT. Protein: CASSQEGFGDTGELFF.

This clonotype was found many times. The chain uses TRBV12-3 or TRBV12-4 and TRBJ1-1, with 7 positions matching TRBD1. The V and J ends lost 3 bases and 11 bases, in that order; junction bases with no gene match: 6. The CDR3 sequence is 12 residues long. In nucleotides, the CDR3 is TGTGCCAGCAGTTTCGGGACAGCGGGGGCTTTCTTT. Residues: CASSFGTAGAFF.